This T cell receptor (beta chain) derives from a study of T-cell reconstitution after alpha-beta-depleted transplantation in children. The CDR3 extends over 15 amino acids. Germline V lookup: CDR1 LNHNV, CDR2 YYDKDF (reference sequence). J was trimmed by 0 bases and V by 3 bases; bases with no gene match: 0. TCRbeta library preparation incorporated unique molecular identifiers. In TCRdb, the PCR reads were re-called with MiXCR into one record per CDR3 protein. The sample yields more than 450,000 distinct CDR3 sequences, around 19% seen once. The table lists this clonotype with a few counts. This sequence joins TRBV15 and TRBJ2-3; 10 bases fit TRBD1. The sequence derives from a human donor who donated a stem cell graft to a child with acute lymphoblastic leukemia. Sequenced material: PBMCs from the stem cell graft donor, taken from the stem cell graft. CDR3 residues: CATSRGQGSTDTQYF. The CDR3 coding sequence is TGTGCCACCAGCAGGGGACAGGGGAGCACAGATACGCAGTATTTT.